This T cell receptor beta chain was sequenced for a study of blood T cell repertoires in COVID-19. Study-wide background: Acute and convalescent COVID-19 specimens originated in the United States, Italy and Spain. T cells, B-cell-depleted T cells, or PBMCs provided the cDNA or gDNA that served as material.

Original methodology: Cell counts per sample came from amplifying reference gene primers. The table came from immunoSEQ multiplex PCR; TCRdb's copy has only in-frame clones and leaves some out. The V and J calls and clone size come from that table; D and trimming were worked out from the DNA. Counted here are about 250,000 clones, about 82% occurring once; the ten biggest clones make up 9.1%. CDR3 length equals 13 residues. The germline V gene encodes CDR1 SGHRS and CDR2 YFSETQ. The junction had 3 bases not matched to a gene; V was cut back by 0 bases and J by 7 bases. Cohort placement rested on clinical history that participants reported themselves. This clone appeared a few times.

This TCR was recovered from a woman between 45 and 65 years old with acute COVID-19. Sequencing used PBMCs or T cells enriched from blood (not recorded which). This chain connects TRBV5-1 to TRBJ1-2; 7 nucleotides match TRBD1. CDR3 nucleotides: TGCGCCAGCAGCTTGGAGGGGACAGTTGGCTACACCTTC. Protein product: CASSLEGTVGYTF.